The 22 T cell receptor beta chains reported below all come from one sample, sequenced in a study of blood T cell repertoires in COVID-19. The repertoire was sequenced with immunoSEQ multiplex PCR; TCRdb's copy has only in-frame clones and lacks some. The sample includes around 200,000 clones, approximately 86% of them seen just once. The sample taken for sequencing was PBMCs or T cells enriched from blood (not recorded which). These receptors all come from a man aged 18 to 30 with acute COVID-19.

The V and J genes are TRBV4-1 and TRBJ2-3; 7 bases are a match to TRBD2. The CDR3 covers 14 residues. Per the germline V gene, CDR1 is MGHRA and CDR2 is YSYEKL. With V trimmed by 6 bases and J by 3 bases, 6 bases remained unmatched. The CDR3 here is CASSSGLATDTQYF. The CDR3 region has the DNA TGCGCCAGCAGTAGCGGGCTTGCGACAGATACGCAGTATTTT.

This clone has a handful of counts. The rearrangement uses TRBV19 and TRBJ2-3; 14 bases line up with TRBD2. After removal of 4 bases from V and 6 bases from J, the junction contained 6 bases not matched to a gene. The CDR3 is made up of 16 amino acids. CDR1 LNHDA and CDR2 SQIVND come from the germline V gene (reference sequence). CDR3 loop: CASSRGGLAGVDTQYF. The CDR3 DNA is TGTGCCAGTAGTAGGGGGGGACTAGCGGGAGTTGATACGCAGTATTTT.

This clone was counted once. V and J are TRBV10-2 and TRBJ2-1; a weak D match, TRBD2 (5 bases). From germline, CDR1 is WSHSY and CDR2 SAAADI. V was cut by 7 bases and J by 8 bases, with 12 bases left in between. The CDR3 contains 12 residues. This chain's CDR3 is CASIGEGYEQFF. CDR3 coding DNA: TGCGCCAGCATCGGAGAGGGCTATGAGCAGTTCTTC.

V gene TRBV7-2 combines with J gene TRBJ2-4; 9 bases fit TRBD1. V was clipped by 5 bases and J by 5 bases; unmatched bases: 4. CDR1 is SGHTA and CDR2 is FQGNSA in the germline V gene. CDR3 size: 14 residues. CDR3 loop: CASSQGQGQNIQYF. In DNA, the CDR3 is TGTGCCAGCAGCCAGGGACAGGGCCAAAACATTCAGTACTTC.

The chain joins TRBV5-1 to TRBJ1-1; D might be TRBD1 (5 bases). Per the germline V gene, CDR1 is SGHRS and CDR2 is YFSETQ. The V end lost 0 bases, the J end lost 1 base, and 10 bases lay between the germline ends. The CDR3 covers 15 residues. CDR3 residues: CASSLAAGGNTEAFF. The CDR3 DNA sequence: TGCGCCAGCAGCTTGGCGGCGGGGGGGAACACTGAAGCTTTCTTT.

The gene calls are TRBV6-5 and TRBJ2-7; 9 positions agree with TRBD1. The CDR3 is 12 amino acids. The V gene end was trimmed by 8 bases and the J gene end by 2 bases; junction bases not matched to a gene: 1. Germline CDR1 MNHEY, CDR2 SVGAGI. CDR3 in amino acids: CASGTGPYEQYF. CDR3 in DNA: TGTGCCAGCGGGACAGGGCCCTACGAGCAGTACTTC.

The chain has TRBV28 and TRBJ2-1; possible D gene TRBD1, 5 bases. The CDR3 is 17 residues long. From germline, CDR1 is MDHEN and CDR2 SYDVKM. V was clipped by 3 bases and J by 8 bases, with 23 bases between them. The CDR3 DNA reads TGTGCCAGCAGTTTCTACCAAACAGGCAGGCTTTTGCATGAGCAGTTCTTC. It translates to CASSFYQTGRLLHEQFF.

CDR3 nucleotides: TGTGCCAGCAACCTGGGACAGGGGTCCGGGGAGCTGTTTTTT. Amino acid sequence: CASNLGQGSGELFF. V gene TRBV7-3 combines with J gene TRBJ2-2; 10 nucleotides agree with TRBD1. Germline V CDR1 and CDR2: SGHTA, FQGTGA. V gave up 7 bases and J gave up 6 bases; unmatched junction bases: 5. There are 14 residues in the CDR3. The full variable domain, in which reference TRBV7-3 and TRBJ2-2 provide the parts outside the CDR3, is GAGVSQTPSNKVTEKGKYVELRCDPISGHTALYWYRQSLGQGPEFLIYFQGTGAADDSGLPNDRFFAVRPEGSVSTLKIQRTERGDSAVYLCASNLGQGSGELFFGEGSRLTVL.

There are a few counts of this clone. V usage is TRBV28 and J usage is TRBJ1-6; maybe TRBD1 (6 bases). The CDR3 is 14 residues long. Between the trimmed V and J ends, which lost 5 bases and 10 bases, there was a span of 15 bases. Germline V CDR1 and CDR2: MDHEN, SYDVKM. The DNA of the CDR3 is TGTGCCAGCAGTACACATTTAGGGGGATCACCCCTCCACTTT. Translation gives CASSTHLGGSPLHF.

This clone was seen just once. The chain has TRBV3-1 (or the pseudogene TRBV3-2) and TRBJ2-7, with D unresolved. This CDR3 is 16 amino acids long. Trimming took off 0 bases at V and 0 bases at J, with 12 bases between the two ends. Germline V lookup: CDR1 LGHDT, CDR2 YNNKEL (reference sequence). CDR3 coding DNA: TGTGCCAGCAGCCAAGATAAAGCGCCTAGCTCCTACGAGCAGTACTTC. Translated, it gives CASSQDKAPSSYEQYF.

The gene calls are TRBV27 and TRBJ1-2; 8 nucleotides agree with TRBD1. CDR3 size: 15 residues. Germline V gene data show CDR1 as MNHEY and CDR2 as SMNVEV (reference sequence). Germline trimming cut 3 bases from V and 8 bases from J; bases unmatched to any gene: 11. The CDR3 DNA sequence: TGTGCCAGCAGTTTCTCGATAGGACAGGGTCAGGGCTACACCTTC. Its translation is CASSFSIGQGQGYTF.

The gene calls are TRBV4-1 and TRBJ1-3; maybe TRBD1 (6 bases). Germline CDR1 MGHRA, CDR2 YSYEKL. V gave up 4 bases and J gave up 0 bases, with 13 bases separating them. The CDR3 extends over 16 amino acids. The CDR3 sequence is CASSPRGGLSGNTIYF. The CDR3 DNA reads TGCGCCAGCAGCCCTAGGGGGGGGCTCTCTGGAAACACCATATATTTT.

V usage is TRBV3-1 (or the pseudogene TRBV3-2) and J usage is TRBJ1-2; D remains ambiguous. Trimming removed 0 bases at V and 2 bases at J, with 7 bases between. The CDR3 is made up of 14 amino acids. Per germline, CDR1 LGHDT and CDR2 YNNKEL (reference sequence). CDR3 sequence: CASSQDLQNYGYTF. The CDR3 bases are TGTGCCAGCAGCCAAGATCTACAGAACTATGGCTACACCTTC.

In its sample, this clone was seen once. The V gene is TRBV5-1, the J gene TRBJ2-1, with 7 nucleotides matching TRBD1. Germline V gene data show CDR1 as SGHRS and CDR2 as YFSETQ. The length of the CDR3 is 16 residues. The V and J ends lost 4 bases and 0 bases, in that order; junction bases with no gene match: 7. This CDR3 is CASSQTGAYSYNEQFF. The CDR3 region has the DNA TGCGCCAGCAGCCAAACAGGGGCCTACTCCTACAATGAGCAGTTCTTC.

The chain has TRBV2 and TRBJ2-5; 7 bases are a match to TRBD1. With 0 bases clipped from V and 2 bases from J, the junction kept 3 bases outside the gene matches. Germline CDR1 SNHLY, CDR2 FYNNEI. The CDR3 is 15 residues long. The CDR3 is CASSEAGRGQETQYF. The DNA for the CDR3 is TGTGCCAGCAGTGAAGCAGGCAGGGGGCAAGAGACCCAGTACTTC. Filled out from reference TRBV2 and TRBJ2-5, the complete variable domain reads EPEVTQTPSHQVTQMGQEVILRCVPISNHLYFYWYRQILGQKVEFLVSFYNNEISEKSEIFDDQFSVERPDGSNFTLKIRSTKLEDSAMYFCASSEAGRGQETQYFGPGTRLLVL.

This rearrangement joins TRBV7-9 to TRBJ1-1; D is perhaps TRBD1 (6 bases). The V gene lost 8 bases and the J gene lost 5 bases, with 9 bases spanning the gap. Germline CDR1 SEHNR, CDR2 FQNEAQ (reference sequence). The CDR3 is 11 residues long. The CDR3 reads CASVGGTEAFF. CDR3 nucleotides: TGTGCCAGCGTAGGGGGTACTGAAGCTTTCTTT.

This clone has just a few counts. The genes are TRBV28 and TRBJ2-2; D unresolved. There are 13 residues in the CDR3. V lost 6 bases to trimming and J lost 5 bases, with 10 bases between them. The germline V gene encodes CDR1 MDHEN and CDR2 SYDVKM. CDR3 in amino acids: CASSSTITGELFF. The CDR3 DNA is TGTGCCAGCAGCAGTACTATAACCGGGGAGCTGTTTTTT.

The chain recombines TRBV18 with TRBJ1-4; a weak D match, TRBD1 (6 bases). V was trimmed by 6 bases and J by 7 bases, leaving 18 bases between them. There are 15 residues in the CDR3. Germline V lookup: CDR1 KGHSH, CDR2 LQKENI. The chain's CDR3 is CASSPAGGRGEKLFF. The CDR3 DNA is TGTGCCAGCTCCCCCGCGGGGGGGCGAGGTGAAAAACTGTTTTTT.

The V gene is TRBV7-2, the J gene TRBJ2-1; 7 nucleotides line up with TRBD2. Germline lookup yields CDR1 SGHTA and CDR2 FQGNSA. V lost 2 bases, J lost 3 bases, and 7 bases stayed unmatched. This CDR3 comprises 16 residues. CDR3 protein: CASSLRGGSYYNEQFF. The DNA of the CDR3 is TGTGCCAGCAGCTTACGCGGGGGTAGCTACTACAATGAGCAGTTCTTC. The full variable domain, in which reference TRBV7-2 and TRBJ2-1 provide the parts outside the CDR3, is GAGVSQSPSNKVTEKGKDVELRCDPISGHTALYWYRQSLGQGLEFLIYFQGNSAPDKSGLPSDRFSAERTGGSVSTLTIQRTQQEDSAVYLCASSLRGGSYYNEQFFGPGTRLTVL.

The rearrangement links TRBV5-6 to TRBJ1-1; 8 positions match TRBD1. Germline V gene lookup returns CDR1 SGHDT and CDR2 YYEEEE. The CDR3 consists of 14 residues. Trimming took 4 bases from V and 4 from J; bases not matched to a gene: 6. CDR3 DNA sequence: TGTGCCAGCAGCGTATTTACAGGGGGCACTGAAGCTTTCTTT. This translates into CASSVFTGGTEAFF.

This chain uses TRBV24-1 with TRBJ2-1; TRBD2 matches at 10 bases. The CDR3 totals 16 residues. V was clipped by 2 bases and J by 3 bases; unmatched bases: 3. Looked up from germline, CDR1 is KGHDR and CDR2 is SFDVKD. The CDR3 sequence: CATSDYSSGSYNEQFF. The CDR3 bases are TGTGCCACCAGTGATTACTCTAGCGGGAGCTACAATGAGCAGTTCTTC.

The CDR3 reads CAIKATGTYGYTF. DNA of the CDR3: TGTGCCATCAAAGCGACAGGGACATATGGCTACACCTTC. The J gene is TRBJ1-2, the V gene TRBV10-3, with 7 positions matching TRBD1. Germline V gives CDR1 ENHRY, CDR2 SYGVKD. After removal of 7 bases from V and 5 bases from J, the junction contained 7 bases not matched to a gene. This CDR3 has 13 amino acids.